Below are 32 T cell receptor beta chains sequenced from a single sample in a study of cytomegalovirus exposure and HLA in healthy donors. It was with 60 Vbeta and 13 Jbeta primers that the PCR ran. Assay used: immunoSEQ multiplex PCR; TCRdb lists only in-frame clones, some missing. The sample includes 210,000 or so clones, 77% of them seen just once. The sequenced sample consisted of PBMCs. These receptors were collected from a woman in her fifties or sixties in good health and CMV-seropositive.

The chain has TRBV6-5 and TRBJ1-2, with 10 bases fitting TRBD1. CDR3 size: 15 residues. The germline gives CDR1 MNHEY, CDR2 SVGAGI. The J segment lost 4 bases and the V segment lost 6 bases, leaving 8 bases of the junction unmatched. Here the CDR3 DNA reads TGTGCCAGCAGCGCCGACAGGGGGCGAGGCTATGGCTACACCTTC. Its translation: CASSADRGRGYGYTF.

V gene TRBV6-6 combines with J gene TRBJ1-1; 7 nucleotides agree with TRBD1. After removal of 4 bases from V and 10 bases from J, the junction contained 18 bases not matched to a gene. Looked up from germline, CDR1 is MNHNY and CDR2 is SVGAGI (reference sequence). The CDR3 consists of 16 residues. CDR3 amino acids: CASSFRTGATTLGAFF. The CDR3, as DNA: TGTGCCAGCAGTTTCCGTACAGGGGCGACTACACTGGGAGCTTTCTTT.

This clone was recorded once. The rearrangement joins TRBV4-2 to TRBJ2-5, with TRBD2 identical over 7 bases. The trim removed 1 base at V and 2 bases at J, leaving 4 bases unmatched. The germline V gene has CDR1 LGHNA and CDR2 YNFKEQ. The CDR3 contains 15 residues. The DNA for the CDR3 is TGTGCCAGCAGCCAAGGGGGAGCGGGACAAGAGACCCAGTACTTC. This gives the protein CASSQGGAGQETQYF.

This clone came up a few times. As DNA, the CDR3 is TGTGCCTGGAGTGTACTGGGAGACAGGGGGTACTTC. This encodes CAWSVLGDRGYF. The J gene is TRBJ2-5, the V gene TRBV30; 8 bases align to TRBD1. Looked up from germline, CDR1 is GTSNPN and CDR2 is SVGIG (reference sequence). Unmatched junction bases numbered 7, after V lost 0 bases and J lost 13 bases. This CDR3 region has 12 residues.

This clone was seen a single time. V usage is TRBV4-2 and J usage is TRBJ2-3; possible D gene TRBD2, 6 bases. Germline lookup yields CDR1 LGHNA and CDR2 YNFKEQ. V gave up 0 bases and J gave up 2 bases, with 12 bases separating them. The CDR3 contains 16 residues. CDR3 residues: CASSQDRPSVTDTQYF. The CDR3 DNA sequence: TGTGCCAGCAGCCAAGATCGTCCTAGCGTCACAGATACGCAGTATTTT.

This chain connects TRBV6-5 to TRBJ1-4; 8 nucleotides match TRBD1. Germline V gene lookup returns CDR1 MNHEY and CDR2 SVGAGI. This CDR3 spans 14 amino acids. The ends lost 6 bases at V and 8 bases at J; junction bases unmatched: 8. CDR3 protein: CASSPTGEEEKLFF. The CDR3 DNA sequence: TGTGCCAGCAGCCCGACAGGGGAGGAAGAAAAACTGTTTTTT.

The chain uses TRBV6-1 and TRBJ1-5; D not certain. Germline CDR1 is MNHNS and CDR2 is SASEGT. This CDR3 contains 17 residues. With 3 bases removed from V and 0 bases from J, the gap between germline ends came to 15 bases. This chain's CDR3 is CASSDKLGSYSNQPQHF. The CDR3 region has the DNA TGTGCCAGCAGTGACAAGCTGGGCAGCTATAGCAATCAGCCCCAGCATTTT.

CDR3: CASSLAASGRAGETQYF. The CDR3, as DNA: TGCGCCAGCAGCTTGGCGGCCAGCGGGAGGGCCGGTGAGACCCAGTACTTC. The genes are TRBV5-1 and TRBJ2-5; 10 bases line up with TRBD2. With 0 bases clipped from V and 5 bases from J, the junction kept 10 bases outside the gene matches. Germline-derived CDR1 and CDR2 are SGHRS and YFSETQ. The CDR3 covers 17 residues.

CDR3 loop: CASSDSGRAGETQYF. DNA of the CDR3: TGCGCCAGCAGTGATAGCGGGAGGGCCGGTGAGACCCAGTACTTC. V gene TRBV10-1 combines with J gene TRBJ2-5; 11 bases line up with TRBD2. The ends lost 3 bases at V and 5 bases at J; junction bases unmatched: 5. There are 15 residues in the CDR3. Germline lookup yields CDR1 WNHNN and CDR2 SYGVQD (reference sequence).

The chain is built from TRBV29-1 and TRBJ1-1, with TRBD1 identical over 11 bases. There are 13 residues in the CDR3. Trimming removed 5 bases from V and 4 bases from J; junction bases left unmatched: 3. In germline, CDR1 is SQVTM, CDR2 ANQGSEA. CDR3: CSVMGQGGTEAFF. For the CDR3, the DNA is TGCAGCGTTATGGGACAGGGGGGCACTGAAGCTTTCTTT.

The chain is built from TRBV7-2 and TRBJ2-5; the D gene is possibly TRBD2 (5 bases). The end of the DNA is better explained by TRBJ2-7, so the J call may be wrong. CDR1 SGHTA and CDR2 FQGNSA come from the germline V gene. The CDR3 is 14 residues long. The CDR3 nucleotides read TGTGCCAGCAGCTCGACTAATGAGGTCTACGAGCAGTACTTC. This sequence encodes CASSSTNEVYEQYF.

The chain uses TRBV5-1 and TRBJ2-1; TRBD1 matches 8 bases. After removal of 4 bases from V and 2 bases from J, the junction contained 5 bases not matched to a gene. Germline V gene sequence: CDR1 SGHRS, CDR2 YFSETQ. This CDR3 has 15 amino acids. The CDR3 bases are TGCGCCAGCAGCAGTTCAGGGGGCCCCTACAATGAGCAGTTCTTC. It codes for CASSSSGGPYNEQFF.

The chain carries TRBV2 and TRBJ1-4; 7 bases fit TRBD1. Germline V gene sequence: CDR1 SNHLY, CDR2 FYNNEI. The CDR3 runs 15 residues. V gave up 5 bases and J gave up 7 bases; unmatched junction bases: 10. The CDR3 DNA follows: TGTGCCAGCAGTAGGGACAGACCCATCGGTGAAAAACTGTTTTTT. It specifies CASSRDRPIGEKLFF.

This chain links TRBV7-2 with TRBJ2-3, with unresolved D. V dropped 5 bases and J dropped 0 bases, with 15 bases sitting between them. The CDR3 sequence is 16 residues long. CDR1 SGHTA and CDR2 FQGNSA come from the germline V gene. CDR3 residues: CASSPPTPGSTDTQYF. Here the CDR3 DNA reads TGTGCCAGCAGCCCGCCGACTCCTGGTAGCACAGATACGCAGTATTTT.

The rearrangement links TRBV2 to TRBJ1-2; 7 bases fit TRBD1. The CDR3 length is 13 residues. Per the germline V gene, CDR1 is SNHLY and CDR2 is FYNNEI. V was clipped by 6 bases and J by 6 bases; unmatched bases: 7. For the CDR3, the DNA is TGTGCCAGCAGCCCTCGACAGGGTGATGGCTACACCTTC. This translates into CASSPRQGDGYTF.

V and J are TRBV7-2 and TRBJ1-6; weak D call: TRBD1 (5 bases). The CDR3 totals 15 residues. V lost 7 bases, J lost 0 bases, and 10 bases lay in between. Germline V gene sequence: CDR1 SGHTA, CDR2 FQGNSA. The CDR3 protein is CASTLGGSYNSPLHF. As DNA, the CDR3 is TGTGCCAGCACCTTGGGGGGCTCCTATAATTCACCCCTCCACTTT.

The J gene is TRBJ1-5, the V gene TRBV5-4, with 7 bases identical to TRBD1. V trimming: 4 bases; J trimming: 2 bases; junction bases outside the gene matches: 3. CDR3 size: 14 residues. Germline values: CDR1 SGHNT, CDR2 YYREEE (reference sequence). CDR3 loop: CASSPDRGNQPQHF. In DNA form, the CDR3 reads TGTGCCAGCAGCCCTGACAGGGGCAATCAGCCCCAGCATTTT. The entire variable domain, with the rest obtained from reference TRBV5-4 and TRBJ1-5, is as follows: ETGVTQSPTHLIKTRGQQVTLRCSSQSGHNTVSWYQQALGQGPQFIFQYYREEENGRGNFPPRFSGLQFPNYSSELNVNALELDDSALYLCASSPDRGNQPQHFGDGTRLSIL.

The chain combines TRBV28 with TRBJ2-7; 10 positions match TRBD1. V was pared by 6 bases and J by 2 bases, with 10 bases of the junction left unmatched. The CDR3 is 16 residues long. CDR1 and CDR2 (germline): MDHEN, SYDVKM. DNA of the CDR3: TGTGCCAGCAGCCACCGTTCAGGACAGGGGGCCTACGAGCAGTACTTC. Protein: CASSHRSGQGAYEQYF.

In its sample, this clone was seen a few times. This chain connects TRBV6-5 to TRBJ1-1; D is unclear. The V and J ends lost 2 bases and 3 bases respectively, with 7 bases between them. Germline V gene lookup returns CDR1 MNHEY and CDR2 SVGAGI. The length of the CDR3 is 13 residues. CDR3 sequence: CASSYREYTEAFF. The CDR3 nucleotides are TGTGCCAGCAGTTACAGGGAGTACACTGAAGCTTTCTTT.

This clone was seen just once. Germline is not matched at one junction end, which may reflect a read error. V usage is TRBV20-1 and J usage is TRBJ1-5; no reliable D call. Germline CDR1 is DFQATT and CDR2 is SNEGSKA (reference sequence). The CDR3 sequence is 11 residues long. CDR3 loop: CSARQNQAQHF. CDR3 nucleotide sequence: TGCAGTGCTAGACAAAATCAGGCCCAGCATTTT.

V and J are TRBV12-5 and TRBJ1-1; 7 bases map to TRBD1. Germline loops: CDR1 LGHNT, CDR2 FRNRAP. The V and J ends lost 7 bases and 2 bases, in that order; junction bases with no gene match: 4. The CDR3 covers 13 residues. The CDR3, as DNA: TGTGCTAGTGAACAGGGGATCAACACTGAAGCTTTCTTT. It encodes CASEQGINTEAFF.

J is TRBJ1-3 and V is TRBV6-1; D is ambiguous. V shed 4 bases and J shed 0 bases, with 13 bases lying between them. CDR1 MNHNS and CDR2 SASEGT come from the germline V gene. The CDR3 contains 16 residues. DNA for the CDR3: TGTGCCAGCAGTGCTACCCGACAACACTCTGGAAACACCATATATTTT. Protein: CASSATRQHSGNTIYF.

The chain employs TRBV5-4 and TRBJ2-1; 12 bases fit TRBD2. In germline, CDR1 is SGHNT, CDR2 YYREEE (reference sequence). This CDR3 has 17 amino acids. Germline trimming cut 0 bases from V and 8 bases from J; bases unmatched to any gene: 9. CDR3 bases: TGTGCCAGCAGCTTGGCCCTGCTAGCGGGGGGGCGGGATGAGCAGTTCTTC. It encodes CASSLALLAGGRDEQFF. The entire variable domain, with the rest obtained from reference TRBV5-4 and TRBJ2-1, is as follows: ETGVTQSPTHLIKTRGQQVTLRCSSQSGHNTVSWYQQALGQGPQFIFQYYREEENGRGNFPPRFSGLQFPNYSSELNVNALELDDSALYLCASSLALLAGGRDEQFFGPGTRLTVL.

This clone was counted only a few times. The chain combines TRBV7-9 with TRBJ1-4; D gene unclear. The CDR3 totals 14 residues. Deletions cut 5 bases from V and 6 bases from J, with 13 bases between. CDR1 and CDR2 from the germline V gene are SEHNR and FQNEAQ (reference sequence). The CDR3 here is CASSARGGHEKLFF. CDR3 nucleotides: TGTGCCAGCAGCGCTCGCGGCGGCCATGAAAAACTGTTTTTT.

The chain recombines TRBV5-1 with TRBJ2-2; 8 bases are shared with TRBD2. J gave up 3 bases and V 1 base, and 8 bases lay outside the gene matches. CDR1 is SGHRS and CDR2 is YFSETQ in the germline V gene. This CDR3 is 17 amino acids long. The CDR3 region is CASSLLTGGPDTGELFF. The CDR3 region has the DNA TGCGCCAGCAGCTTGTTGACGGGGGGGCCGGACACCGGGGAGCTGTTTTTT.

This clone showed up just a few times. The chain uses TRBV5-8 and TRBJ1-6, with D tentatively TRBD1 (6 bases). V shed 9 bases and J shed 5 bases, with 15 bases lying between them. The germline V gene has CDR1 SGHTS and CDR2 YDEGEE. The CDR3 has 14 residues. CDR3 sequence (DNA): TGTGCCACATCTAGAGAGGGGGATAATTCACCCCTCCACTTT. Residues: CATSREGDNSPLHF.

The V and J genes are TRBV6-1 and TRBJ1-1, with 10 nucleotides matching TRBD1. V was clipped by 7 bases and J by 1 base; unmatched bases: 3. CDR3 length equals 14 residues. Germline CDR1 and CDR2: MNHNS and SASEGT. This CDR3 is CASTRTGGNTEAFF. The CDR3 bases are TGTGCCAGCACCAGGACAGGGGGGAACACTGAAGCTTTCTTT.

V and J are TRBV28 and TRBJ1-4; D gene ambiguous. The CDR3 is 14 residues long. Germline V gene sequence: CDR1 MDHEN, CDR2 SYDVKM. V lost 8 bases to trimming and J lost 4 bases, with 14 bases between them. CDR3 DNA: TGTGCCAGCCTTGCCCATGAGAGTAATGAAAAACTGTTTTTT. Its translation is CASLAHESNEKLFF.

The genes are TRBV5-4 and TRBJ2-7; 11 bases map to TRBD2. With 4 bases clipped from V and 2 bases from J, the junction kept 8 bases outside the gene matches. This CDR3 comprises 16 residues. CDR1 and CDR2 from the germline V gene are SGHNT and YYREEE (reference sequence). DNA for the CDR3: TGTGCCAGCAGCGCGGTAGCGGGAGGGAGACCCTACGAGCAGTACTTC. This codes for CASSAVAGGRPYEQYF. The variable domain in full, with the rest retrieved from reference TRBV5-4 and TRBJ2-7, is ETGVTQSPTHLIKTRGQQVTLRCSSQSGHNTVSWYQQALGQGPQFIFQYYREEENGRGNFPPRFSGLQFPNYSSELNVNALELDDSALYLCASSAVAGGRPYEQYFGPGTRLTVT.

In its sample, this clone was seen once. The genes are TRBV30 and TRBJ1-5, with a possible D match to TRBD1 (5 bases). The CDR3 sequence is 17 residues long. Looked up from germline, CDR1 is GTSNPN and CDR2 is SVGIG (reference sequence). The V end was cut by 2 bases, the J end by 2 bases, with 19 bases between. DNA for the CDR3: TGTGCCTGGAGTTTGGGTTTTGGGGCTTGGGGCAATCAGCCCCAGCATTTT. It translates to CAWSLGFGAWGNQPQHF. Full variable domain (remainder filled in from reference TRBV30 and TRBJ1-5): SQTIHQWPATLVQPVGSPLSLECTVEGTSNPNLYWYRQAAGRGLQLLFYSVGIGQISSEVPQNLSASRPQDRQFILSSKKLLLSDSGFYLCAWSLGFGAWGNQPQHFGDGTRLSIL.

For this clone: One junction end does not reproduce the germline sequence, and a read error may be involved. V usage is TRBV7-9 and J usage is TRBJ2-3, with D possibly TRBD2 on 6 matching bases. This CDR3 comprises 14 residues. The germline V gene encodes CDR1 SEHNR and CDR2 FQNEAQ (reference sequence). CDR3 residues: CSSSSVAGSDTQYF. Written as DNA, the CDR3 is TGTTCCAGCAGCTCGGTTGCGGGATCAGATACGCAGTATTTT.

The chain combines TRBV2 with TRBJ1-2; D call uncertain. The CDR3 runs 12 residues. Trimming pared 4 bases from V and 5 bases from J, leaving 8 bases between. The germline V gene encodes CDR1 SNHLY and CDR2 FYNNEI. The CDR3 DNA reads as TGTGCCAGCAGTGGGGAGGGTTATGGCTACACCTTC. This sequence encodes CASSGEGYGYTF.